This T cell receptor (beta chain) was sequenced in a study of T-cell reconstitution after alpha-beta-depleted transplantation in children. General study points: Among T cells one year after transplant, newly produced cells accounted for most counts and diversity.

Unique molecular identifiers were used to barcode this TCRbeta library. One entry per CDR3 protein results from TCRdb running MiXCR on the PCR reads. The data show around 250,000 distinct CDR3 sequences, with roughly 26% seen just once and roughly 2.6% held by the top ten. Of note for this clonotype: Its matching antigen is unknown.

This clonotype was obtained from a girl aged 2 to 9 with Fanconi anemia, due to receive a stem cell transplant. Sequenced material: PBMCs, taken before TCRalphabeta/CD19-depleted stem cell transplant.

CDR3 nucleotide sequence: TGTGCCAGCAGCTCTCAGGGGCTAAACACCGGGGAGCTGTTTTTT. Encoded protein: CASSSQGLNTGELFF. The chain is built from TRBV5-5 and TRBJ2-2; a possible D gene is TRBD1 (6 bases). Looked up from germline, CDR1 is SGHKS and CDR2 is YYEKEE (reference sequence). V was shortened by 3 bases and J by 2 bases, with 11 bases between the two germline ends. The CDR3 loop spans 15 amino acids.